A single sample is the source of the 26 T cell receptor beta chains below, sequenced in a study of cytomegalovirus exposure and HLA in healthy donors. This PCR relied on a set of 60 Vbeta primers and 13 Jbeta primers. The repertoire was sequenced with immunoSEQ multiplex PCR; TCRdb's copy has only in-frame clones and lacks some. The sample lists about 120,000 clones; under 85% were seen once. Sample: PBMCs. Source of these receptors: a woman under 30 in good health and CMV-seronegative.

The rearrangement uses TRBV30 and TRBJ1-6; D is ambiguous. V lost 0 bases and J lost 5, with 14 bases in between. This CDR3 comprises 16 residues. Germline CDR1 is GTSNPN and CDR2 is SVGIG (reference sequence). DNA for the CDR3: TGTGCCTGGAGTGTACTAAATCCTACTGATAATTCACCCCTCCACTTT. It codes for CAWSVLNPTDNSPLHF.

This chain links TRBV7-9 with TRBJ1-1; TRBD1 is a possible D gene (5 bases). Germline CDR1 is SEHNR and CDR2 is FQNEAQ (reference sequence). Between the trimmed V and J ends, which lost 4 bases and 1 base, there was a span of 7 bases. The CDR3 runs to 13 residues. The CDR3 loop is CASSSQENTEAFF. The CDR3 bases are TGTGCCAGCAGCTCACAGGAGAACACTGAAGCTTTCTTT. The whole variable domain, filled in from reference TRBV7-9 and TRBJ1-1, reads DTGVSQNPRHKITKRGQNVTFRCDPISEHNRLYWYRQTLGQGPEFLTYFQNEAQLEKSRLLSDRFSAERPKGSFSTLEIQRTEQGDSAMYLCASSSQENTEAFFGQGTRLTVV.

This sequence joins TRBV5-6 and TRBJ2-5; D uncertain. The CDR3 is made up of 14 amino acids. Germline loops: CDR1 SGHDT, CDR2 YYEEEE. Trimming shortened V by 3 bases and J by 2 bases, and 11 bases separated the two germline ends. In nucleotides, the CDR3 is TGTGCCAGCAGCTGGAGATGGGTACAAGAGACCCAGTACTTC. Translating gives CASSWRWVQETQYF.

The CDR3 sequence: CASGMNSGGYTF. The CDR3 nucleotides read TGTGCTAGTGGTATGAACTCAGGTGGCTACACCTTC. V is TRBV12-5 and J is TRBJ1-2; D remains unclear. Germline V gene data show CDR1 as LGHNT and CDR2 as FRNRAP. V was clipped by 5 bases and J by 7 bases, with 11 bases between them. This CDR3 spans 12 amino acids.

The table lists this clone with a few counts. V gene TRBV5-6 combines with J gene TRBJ1-5; D gene unclear. Germline-derived CDR1 and CDR2 are SGHDT and YYEEEE. The V end lost 3 bases, the J end lost 0 bases, and 13 bases lay between the germline ends. The CDR3 contains 16 residues. CDR3 nucleotide sequence: TGTGCCAGCAGCTCTTCAGGAACCTATAGCAATCAGCCCCAGCATTTT. It encodes CASSSSGTYSNQPQHF.

The genes are TRBV11-2 and TRBJ1-1; D perhaps matches TRBD1 (6 bases). The length of the CDR3 is 14 residues. Trimming removed 1 base at V and 6 bases at J, with 12 bases between. CDR1 SGHAT and CDR2 FQNNGV come from the germline V gene. CDR3 nucleotide sequence: TGTGCCAGCAGCTTAGGGGGGGGCCCCCCTGAAGCTTTCTTT. Its translation: CASSLGGGPPEAFF.

The chain has TRBV27 and TRBJ1-1; weak D call: TRBD1 (5 bases). The CDR3 sequence is 14 residues long. The V end was cut by 8 bases, the J end by 5 bases, with 18 bases between. Germline-derived CDR1 and CDR2 are MNHEY and SMNVEV (reference sequence). The CDR3 DNA is TGTGCCAGCTCCTCTCAGGGCTGGCTTACTGAAGCTTTCTTT. Encoded protein: CASSSQGWLTEAFF.

The chain couples TRBV5-4 to TRBJ2-7, with 7 bases that match TRBD1. With 4 bases clipped from V and 2 bases from J, the junction kept 9 bases outside the gene matches. Germline CDR1 and CDR2: SGHNT and YYREEE (reference sequence). The CDR3 totals 15 residues. CDR3: CASSPGTAEPYEQYF. CDR3 DNA sequence: TGTGCCAGCAGCCCAGGGACAGCGGAACCCTACGAGCAGTACTTC.

Only one count was recorded for this clone. CDR3 bases: TGTGCCAGCAGGGGGTCCCTAGCGGGGGCCTACGAGCAGTACTTC. Its translation: CASRGSLAGAYEQYF. This rearrangement joins TRBV27 to TRBJ2-7; 10 bases map to TRBD2. CDR3 length: 15 residues. Germline V lookup: CDR1 MNHEY, CDR2 SMNVEV (reference sequence). V lost 6 bases and J lost 2; bases outside the gene matches: 7.

This chain links TRBV5-6 with TRBJ1-2; D gene ambiguous. V lost 3 bases, J lost 4 bases, and 19 bases lay in between. This CDR3 has 16 residues. CDR1 and CDR2 (germline): SGHDT, YYEEEE. CDR3 nucleotide sequence: TGTGCCAGCAGCTGGGAGGGCAGAACAAGTAGCTATGGCTACACCTTC. Encoded protein: CASSWEGRTSSYGYTF.

The chain uses TRBV7-9 and TRBJ2-3; D remains unclear. V gave up 6 bases and J gave up 5 bases, with 12 bases separating them. Per germline, CDR1 SEHNR and CDR2 FQNEAQ (reference sequence). This CDR3 is 13 amino acids long. The CDR3 nucleotides read TGTGCCAGCAGAAAATGGGCCGTAGATACGCAGTATTTT. Translation: CASRKWAVDTQYF.

This clone came up once. The rearrangement joins TRBV5-1 to TRBJ2-1; D is uncertain. V was cut by 2 bases and J by 5 bases, with 14 bases left in between. The germline V gene encodes CDR1 SGHRS and CDR2 YFSETQ. This CDR3 comprises 15 residues. The DNA for the CDR3 is TGCGCCAGCAGCTTCCTCGGCAGAGGAAACAATGAGCAGTTCTTC. Translating gives CASSFLGRGNNEQFF.

This clone was found once. This rearrangement joins TRBV28 to TRBJ2-1; the match to TRBD2 covers 8 bases. V shed 3 bases and J 9 bases; nucleotides not matched to a gene: 10. Germline V lookup: CDR1 MDHEN, CDR2 SYDVKM. The CDR3 length is 15 residues. The CDR3 reads CASSLNGGAFLEQFF. The CDR3 DNA sequence: TGTGCCAGCAGTTTGAACGGGGGGGCCTTTCTTGAGCAGTTCTTC.

This clone was seen a few times. The genes are TRBV5-5 and TRBJ2-5; TRBD2 agrees at 8 bases. V shed 4 bases, J shed 0 bases, and the junction held 8 bases outside the gene matches. Per germline, CDR1 SGHKS and CDR2 YYEKEE (reference sequence). The CDR3 totals 16 residues. CDR3 region: CASSPPPGGNQETQYF. CDR3 coding DNA: TGTGCCAGCAGCCCCCCCCCGGGAGGGAACCAAGAGACCCAGTACTTC.

V is TRBV5-1 and J is TRBJ1-1, with 7 bases matching TRBD1. Germline assignment: CDR1 SGHRS and CDR2 YFSETQ. The length of the CDR3 is 13 residues. J gave up 7 bases and V 3 bases, and 6 bases lay outside the gene matches. The CDR3 protein is CASSSYWDSEAFF. Here the CDR3 DNA reads TGCGCCAGCAGCTCCTATTGGGACAGTGAAGCTTTCTTT.

The chain links TRBV12-5 to TRBJ2-2, with D possibly matching TRBD2 (6 bases). CDR1 LGHNT and CDR2 FRNRAP come from the germline V gene. The V end lost 5 bases, the J end lost 7 bases, and 11 bases lay between the germline ends. This CDR3 has 13 amino acids. CDR3 sequence reads: CASGPTGDGELFF. CDR3 nucleotide sequence: TGTGCTAGTGGTCCAACGGGGGACGGGGAGCTGTTTTTT.

The V call is TRBV15, the J call TRBJ1-2, with D unclear. Trimming left V 0 bases short and J 6 bases short, with 14 bases between. The CDR3 is 15 amino acids. The germline CDR1 and CDR2 sequences are LNHNV and YYDKDF (reference sequence). The CDR3 reads CATSRDLTESDGYTF. As DNA, the CDR3 is TGTGCCACCAGCAGAGATCTCACGGAGAGCGATGGCTACACCTTC.

V is TRBV6-6 and J is TRBJ1-1, with D hard to call. The CDR3 covers 14 residues. Germline loops: CDR1 MNHNY, CDR2 SVGAGI (reference sequence). Trimming took 0 bases from V and 3 from J, leaving 8 bases between them. This chain's CDR3 is CASSYSMGDTEAFF. The DNA of the CDR3 is TGTGCCAGCAGTTACTCCATGGGCGACACTGAAGCTTTCTTT.

V usage is TRBV5-1 and J usage is TRBJ1-6; 10 bases align to TRBD1. Trimming took 4 bases from V and 8 from J; bases not matched to a gene: 9. The CDR3 has 16 amino acids. Germline lookup yields CDR1 SGHRS and CDR2 YFSETQ. CDR3 region: CASSPGQGGKDSPLHF. CDR3 nucleotides: TGCGCCAGCAGCCCCGGACAGGGGGGAAAGGATTCACCCCTCCACTTT.

This clone has only a few counts. This rearrangement joins TRBV19 to TRBJ2-1; 9 bases map to TRBD1. Germline lookup yields CDR1 LNHDA and CDR2 SQIVND (reference sequence). Losses at the gene ends were 3 bases for V and 6 bases for J; bases not matched to a gene: 9. The CDR3 has 16 amino acids. For the CDR3, the DNA is TGTGCCAGTAGTATCCTGGGACAGGGCTGGGGCAATGAGCAGTTCTTC. Amino acid sequence: CASSILGQGWGNEQFF.

The rearrangement uses TRBV10-3 and TRBJ1-4; D is possibly TRBD1 (6 bases). This CDR3 has 15 amino acids. Germline CDR1 ENHRY, CDR2 SYGVKD. V shed 5 bases and J shed 8 bases, with 18 bases lying between them. CDR3 DNA: TGTGCCATCAGTCCTGGGGGGGGCGGAGAGGAAAAACTGTTTTTT. It encodes CAISPGGGGEEKLFF.

This clone occurred a few times. The chain employs TRBV29-1 and TRBJ2-3; 8 bases agree with TRBD1. This CDR3 has 14 residues. Germline values: CDR1 SQVTM, CDR2 ANQGSEA. Trimming took 0 bases from V and 6 from J; bases not matched to a gene: 5. In DNA, the CDR3 is TGCAGCGTTGAAGATCAGGGGGCGATCGATACGCAGTATTTT. Translation: CSVEDQGAIDTQYF.

Only a few counts were recorded for this clone. The V call is TRBV6-1, the J call TRBJ2-1; 7 bases are shared with TRBD2. The CDR3 length is 13 residues. CDR1 is MNHNS, CDR2 SASEGT, per germline. With V trimmed by 7 bases and J by 2 bases, 2 bases remained unmatched. This CDR3 is CASKRGAYNEQFF. CDR3 sequence (DNA): TGTGCCAGCAAACGGGGGGCCTACAATGAGCAGTTCTTC.

The rearrangement links TRBV9 to TRBJ1-2; 7 bases line up with TRBD1. There are 15 residues in the CDR3. Losses at the gene ends were 4 bases for V and 5 bases for J; bases not matched to a gene: 11. Germline V gene data show CDR1 as SGDLS and CDR2 as YYNGEE. CDR3 bases: TGTGCCAGCAGCACCGGACAGGCAACGAGTTATGGCTACACCTTC. It specifies CASSTGQATSYGYTF.

V gene TRBV29-1 combines with J gene TRBJ1-3; maybe TRBD1 (6 bases). Trimming removed 1 base from V and 4 bases from J, with 14 bases in between. The CDR3 extends over 15 amino acids. Germline lookup yields CDR1 SQVTM and CDR2 ANQGSEA. The CDR3 nucleotides read TGCAGCGTTGAAGTTGGCAGGGGTAAAGGAAACACCATATATTTT. It encodes CSVEVGRGKGNTIYF.

The chain uses TRBV7-3 and TRBJ2-1, with D possibly matching TRBD1 (5 bases). V lost 3 bases and J lost 5, with 17 bases in between. The CDR3 contains 16 residues. Germline CDR1 and CDR2: SGHTA and FQGTGA. The CDR3 DNA sequence: TGTGCCAGCAGCTTTGTGGGCCCGCAGGGCAACAATGAGCAGTTCTTC. Translated: CASSFVGPQGNNEQFF.